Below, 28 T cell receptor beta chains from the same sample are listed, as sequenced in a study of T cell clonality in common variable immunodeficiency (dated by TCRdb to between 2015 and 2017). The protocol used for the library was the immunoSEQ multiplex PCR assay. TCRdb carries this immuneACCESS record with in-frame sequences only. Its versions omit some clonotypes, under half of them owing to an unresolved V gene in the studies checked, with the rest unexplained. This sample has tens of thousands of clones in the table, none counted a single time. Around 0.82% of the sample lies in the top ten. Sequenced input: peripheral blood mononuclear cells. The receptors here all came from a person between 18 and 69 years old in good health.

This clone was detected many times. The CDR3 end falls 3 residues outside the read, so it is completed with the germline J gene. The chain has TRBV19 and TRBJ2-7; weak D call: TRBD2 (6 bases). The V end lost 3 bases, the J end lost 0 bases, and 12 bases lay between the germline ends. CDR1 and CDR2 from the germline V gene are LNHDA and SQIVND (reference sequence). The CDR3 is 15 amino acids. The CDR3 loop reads CASSIGDFNSYEQYF. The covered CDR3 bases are TGTGCCAGTAGTATTGGGGACTTCAACTCCTACGAG.

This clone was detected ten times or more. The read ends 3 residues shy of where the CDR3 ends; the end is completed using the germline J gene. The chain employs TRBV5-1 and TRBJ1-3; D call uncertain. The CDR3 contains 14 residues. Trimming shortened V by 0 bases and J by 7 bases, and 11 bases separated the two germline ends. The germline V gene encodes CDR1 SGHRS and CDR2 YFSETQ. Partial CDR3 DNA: TGCGCCAGCAGCTTGGAAGCACCCGGGAACACC. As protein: CASSLEAPGNT. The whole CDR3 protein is CASSLEAPGNTIYF.

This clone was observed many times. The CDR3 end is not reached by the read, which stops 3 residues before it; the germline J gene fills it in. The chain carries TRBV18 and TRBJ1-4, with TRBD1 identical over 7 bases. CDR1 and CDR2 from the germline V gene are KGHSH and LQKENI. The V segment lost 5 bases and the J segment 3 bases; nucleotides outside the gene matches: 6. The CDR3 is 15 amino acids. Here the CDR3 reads CASSSLGQPNEKLFF. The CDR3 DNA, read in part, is TGTGCCAGCTCATCCCTGGGACAGCCTAATGAAAAA.

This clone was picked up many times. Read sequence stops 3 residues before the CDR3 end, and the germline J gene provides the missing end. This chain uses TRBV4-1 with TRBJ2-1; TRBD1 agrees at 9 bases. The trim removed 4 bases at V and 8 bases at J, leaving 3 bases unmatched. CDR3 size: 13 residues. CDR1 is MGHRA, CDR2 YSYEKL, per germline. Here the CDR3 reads CASSLNRGHEQFF. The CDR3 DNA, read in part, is TGCGCCAGCAGCCTTAACAGGGGGCATGAG.

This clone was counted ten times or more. CDR3 residues: CASSLGLLQETQYF. The CDR3 bases that were read are TGTGCCAGCAGCCTGGGACTTCTACAAGAGACC. The V call is TRBV5-5, the J call TRBJ2-5; weak D call: TRBD2 (6 bases). The DNA ends 3 residues before the CDR3 does, and the rest of the CDR3 is filled in from the germline J gene. Germline-derived CDR1 and CDR2 are SGHKS and YYEKEE (reference sequence). The CDR3 spans 14 residues. The germline V and J ends were trimmed by 4 bases and 2 bases, with 12 bases remaining between them.

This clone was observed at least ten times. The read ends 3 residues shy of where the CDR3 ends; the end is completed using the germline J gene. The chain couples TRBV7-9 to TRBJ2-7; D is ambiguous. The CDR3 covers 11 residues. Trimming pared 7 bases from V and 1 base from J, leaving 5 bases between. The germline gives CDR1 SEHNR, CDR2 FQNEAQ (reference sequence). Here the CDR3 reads CASTGSYEQYF. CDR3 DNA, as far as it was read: TGTGCCAGCACAGGATCCTACGAG.

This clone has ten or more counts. The sequenced CDR3 bases are TGTGCCAGTAGACCGACAGTACCCTATGGC. Protein sequence: CASRPTVPYG. The full CDR3 protein is CASRPTVPYGYTF. The chain joins TRBV19 to TRBJ1-2, with D perhaps matching TRBD1 (5 bases). The read halts 3 residues ahead of the CDR3 end, with the missing end drawn from the germline J gene. The CDR3 runs to 13 residues. Deletions cut 6 bases from V and 4 bases from J, with 12 bases between. Germline V gene sequence: CDR1 LNHDA, CDR2 SQIVND (reference sequence).

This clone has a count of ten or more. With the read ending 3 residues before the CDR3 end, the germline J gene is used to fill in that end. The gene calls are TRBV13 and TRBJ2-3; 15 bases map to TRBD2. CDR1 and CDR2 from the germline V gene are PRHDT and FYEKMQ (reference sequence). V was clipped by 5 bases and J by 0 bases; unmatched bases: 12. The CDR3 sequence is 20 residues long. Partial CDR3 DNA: TGTGCCAGCAGCCTCTACCGACGGACTAGCGGGAGGGCAAGCACAGATACG. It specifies CASSLYRRTSGRASTDT. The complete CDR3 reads CASSLYRRTSGRASTDTQYF.

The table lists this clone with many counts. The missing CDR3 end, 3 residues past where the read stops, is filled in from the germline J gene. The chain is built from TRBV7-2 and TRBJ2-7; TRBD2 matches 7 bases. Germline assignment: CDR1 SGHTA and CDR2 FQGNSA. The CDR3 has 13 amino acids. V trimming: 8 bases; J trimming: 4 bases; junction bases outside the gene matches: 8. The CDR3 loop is CASGKRGNYEQYF. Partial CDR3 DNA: TGTGCCAGCGGCAAGCGGGGTAATTACGAG. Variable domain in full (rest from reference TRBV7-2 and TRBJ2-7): GAGVSQSPSNKVTEKGKDVELRCDPISGHTALYWYRQSLGQGLEFLIYFQGNSAPDKSGLPSDRFSAERTGGSVSTLTIQRTQQEDSAVYLCASGKRGNYEQYFGPGTRLTVT.

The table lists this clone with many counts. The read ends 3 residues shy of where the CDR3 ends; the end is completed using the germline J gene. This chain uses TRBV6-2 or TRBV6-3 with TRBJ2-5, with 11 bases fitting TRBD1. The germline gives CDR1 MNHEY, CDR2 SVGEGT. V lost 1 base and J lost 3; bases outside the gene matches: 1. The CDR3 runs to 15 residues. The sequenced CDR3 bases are TGTGCCAGCAGTTACTTGGGACAGGGGGAAGAGACC. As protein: CASSYLGQGEET. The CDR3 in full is CASSYLGQGEETQYF.

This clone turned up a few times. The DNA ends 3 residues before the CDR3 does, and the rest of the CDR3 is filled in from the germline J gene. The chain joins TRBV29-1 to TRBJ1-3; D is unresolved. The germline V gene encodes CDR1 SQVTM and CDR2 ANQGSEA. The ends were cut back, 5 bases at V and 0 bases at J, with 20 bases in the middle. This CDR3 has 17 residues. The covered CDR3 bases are TGCAGCGTTACAGTGTCCCAGGCCCCAGCCTCTGGAAACACC. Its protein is CSVTVSQAPASGNT. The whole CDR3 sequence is CSVTVSQAPASGNTIYF.

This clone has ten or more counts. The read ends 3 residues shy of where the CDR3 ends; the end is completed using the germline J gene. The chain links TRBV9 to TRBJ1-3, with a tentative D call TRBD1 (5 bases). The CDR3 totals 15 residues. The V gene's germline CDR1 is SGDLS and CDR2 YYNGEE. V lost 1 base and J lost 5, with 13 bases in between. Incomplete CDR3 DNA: TGTGCCAGCAGCGTAAATTGGGGCGCGAGAAACACC. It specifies CASSVNWGARNT. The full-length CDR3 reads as CASSVNWGARNTIYF. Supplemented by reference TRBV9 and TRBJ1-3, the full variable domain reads DSGVTQTPKHLITATGQRVTLRCSPRSGDLSVYWYQQSLDQGLQFLIQYYNGEERAKGNILERFSAQQFPDLHSELNLSSLELGDSALYFCASSVNWGARNTIYFGEGSWLTVV.

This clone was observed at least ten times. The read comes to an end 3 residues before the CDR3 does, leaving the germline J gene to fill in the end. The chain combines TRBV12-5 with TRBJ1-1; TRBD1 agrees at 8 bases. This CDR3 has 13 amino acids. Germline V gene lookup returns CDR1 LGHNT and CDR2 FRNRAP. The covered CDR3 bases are TGTGCCGCTCAGGGGGCACCGAACACTGAA. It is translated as CAAQGAPNTE. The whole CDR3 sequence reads CAAQGAPNTEAFF. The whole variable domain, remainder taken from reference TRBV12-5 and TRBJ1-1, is DARVTQTPRHKVTEMGQEVTMRCQPILGHNTVFWYRQTMMQGLELLAYFRNRAPLDDSGMPKDRFSAEMPDATLATLKIQPSEPRDSAVYFCAAQGAPNTEAFFGQGTRLTVV.

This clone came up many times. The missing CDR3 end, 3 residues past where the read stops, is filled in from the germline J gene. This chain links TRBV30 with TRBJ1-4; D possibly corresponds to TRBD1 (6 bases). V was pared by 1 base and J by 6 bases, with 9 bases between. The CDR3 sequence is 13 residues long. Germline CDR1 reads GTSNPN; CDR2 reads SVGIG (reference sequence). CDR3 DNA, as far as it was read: TGTGCCTGGAGTGGGGGGCCAGATGAAAAA. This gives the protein CAWSGGPDEK. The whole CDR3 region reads CAWSGGPDEKLFF. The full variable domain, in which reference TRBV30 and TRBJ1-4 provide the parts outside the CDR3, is SQTIHQWPATLVQPVGSPLSLECTVEGTSNPNLYWYRQAAGRGLQLLFYSVGIGQISSEVPQNLSASRPQDRQFILSSKKLLLSDSGFYLCAWSGGPDEKLFFGSGTQLSVL.

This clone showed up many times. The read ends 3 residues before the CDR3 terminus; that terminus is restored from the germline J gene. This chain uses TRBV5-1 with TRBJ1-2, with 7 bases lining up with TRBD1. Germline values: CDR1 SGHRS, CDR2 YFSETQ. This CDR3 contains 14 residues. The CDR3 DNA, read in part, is TGCGCCAGCAGCCTGGACAGGTTTACGGAAGGC. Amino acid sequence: CASSLDRFTEG. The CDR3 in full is CASSLDRFTEGYTF.

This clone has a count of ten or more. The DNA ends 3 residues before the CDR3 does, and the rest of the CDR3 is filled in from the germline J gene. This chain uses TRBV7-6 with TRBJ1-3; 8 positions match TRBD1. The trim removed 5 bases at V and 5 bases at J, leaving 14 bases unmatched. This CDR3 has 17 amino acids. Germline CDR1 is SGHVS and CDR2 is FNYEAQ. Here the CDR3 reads CASSPPLWGQVRNTIYF. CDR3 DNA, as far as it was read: TGTGCCAGCAGCCCCCCCCTTTGGGGACAGGTCCGAAACACC. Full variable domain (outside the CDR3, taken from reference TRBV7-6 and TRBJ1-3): GAGVSQSPRYKVTKRGQDVALRCDPISGHVSLYWYRQALGQGPEFLTYFNYEAQQDKSGLPNDRFSAERPEGSISTLTIQRTEQRDSAMYRCASSPPLWGQVRNTIYFGEGSWLTVV.

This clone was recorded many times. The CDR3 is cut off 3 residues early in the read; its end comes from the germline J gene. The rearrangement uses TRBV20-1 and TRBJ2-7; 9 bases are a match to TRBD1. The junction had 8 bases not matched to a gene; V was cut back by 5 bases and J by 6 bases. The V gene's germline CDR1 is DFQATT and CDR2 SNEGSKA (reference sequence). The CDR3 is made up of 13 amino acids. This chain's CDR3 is CSAPGDREVEQYF. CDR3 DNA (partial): TGCAGTGCTCCTGGGGACAGGGAAGTCGAG.

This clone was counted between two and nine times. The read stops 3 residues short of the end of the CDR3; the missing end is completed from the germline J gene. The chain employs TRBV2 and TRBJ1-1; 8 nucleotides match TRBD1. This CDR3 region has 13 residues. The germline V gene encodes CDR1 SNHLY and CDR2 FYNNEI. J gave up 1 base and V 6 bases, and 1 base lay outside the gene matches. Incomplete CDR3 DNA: TGTGCCAGCAGACAGGGGGGGAACACTGAA. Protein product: CASRQGGNTE. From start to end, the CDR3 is CASRQGGNTEAFF.

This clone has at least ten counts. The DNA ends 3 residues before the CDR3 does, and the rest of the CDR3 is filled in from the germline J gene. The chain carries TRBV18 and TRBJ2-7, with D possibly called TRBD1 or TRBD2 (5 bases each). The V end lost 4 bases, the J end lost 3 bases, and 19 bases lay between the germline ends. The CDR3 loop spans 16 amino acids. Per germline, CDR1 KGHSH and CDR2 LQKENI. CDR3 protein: CASSHETGGSGYEQYF. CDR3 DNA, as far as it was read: TGTGCCAGCTCACACGAAACAGGAGGATCTGGCTACGAG. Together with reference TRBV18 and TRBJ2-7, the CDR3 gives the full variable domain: NAGVMQNPRHLVRRRGQEARLRCSPMKGHSHVYWYRQLPEEGLKFMVYLQKENIIDESGMPKERFSAEFPKEGPSILRIQQVVRGDSAAYFCASSHETGGSGYEQYFGPGTRLTVT.

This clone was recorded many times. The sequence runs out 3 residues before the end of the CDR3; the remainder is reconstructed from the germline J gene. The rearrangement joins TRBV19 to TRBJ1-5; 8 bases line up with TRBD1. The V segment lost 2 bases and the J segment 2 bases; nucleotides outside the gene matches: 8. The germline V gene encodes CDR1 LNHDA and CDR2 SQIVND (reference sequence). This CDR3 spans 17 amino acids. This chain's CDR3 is CASSITFDRGRNQPQHF. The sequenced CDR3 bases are TGTGCCAGTAGTATAACATTCGACAGGGGCCGCAATCAGCCC.

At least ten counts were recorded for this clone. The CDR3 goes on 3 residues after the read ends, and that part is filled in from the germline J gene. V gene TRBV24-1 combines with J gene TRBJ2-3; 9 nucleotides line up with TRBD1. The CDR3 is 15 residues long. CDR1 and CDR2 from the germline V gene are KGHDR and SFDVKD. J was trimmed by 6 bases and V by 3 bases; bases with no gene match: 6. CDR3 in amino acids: CATSDRDRESDTQYF. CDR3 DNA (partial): TGTGCCACCAGTGATCGGGACAGGGAGTCGGATACG.

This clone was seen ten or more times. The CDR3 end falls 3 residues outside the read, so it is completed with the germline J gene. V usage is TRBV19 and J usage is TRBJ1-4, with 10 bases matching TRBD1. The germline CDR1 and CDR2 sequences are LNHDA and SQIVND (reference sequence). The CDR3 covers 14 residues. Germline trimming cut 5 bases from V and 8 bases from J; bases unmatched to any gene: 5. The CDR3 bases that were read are TGTGCCAGTAGTTTTTCGGACAGGGGGGAAAAA. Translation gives CASSFSDRGEK. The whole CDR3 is CASSFSDRGEKLFF.

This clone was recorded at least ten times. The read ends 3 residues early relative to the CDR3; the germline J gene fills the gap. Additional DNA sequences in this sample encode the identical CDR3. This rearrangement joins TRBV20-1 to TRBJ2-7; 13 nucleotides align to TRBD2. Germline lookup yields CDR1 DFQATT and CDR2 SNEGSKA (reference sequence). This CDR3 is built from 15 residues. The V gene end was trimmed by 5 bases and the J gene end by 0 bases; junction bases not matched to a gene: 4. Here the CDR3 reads CSASGLAGVSYEQYF. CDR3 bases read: TGCAGTGCTTCTGGACTAGCGGGGGTCTCCTACGAG.

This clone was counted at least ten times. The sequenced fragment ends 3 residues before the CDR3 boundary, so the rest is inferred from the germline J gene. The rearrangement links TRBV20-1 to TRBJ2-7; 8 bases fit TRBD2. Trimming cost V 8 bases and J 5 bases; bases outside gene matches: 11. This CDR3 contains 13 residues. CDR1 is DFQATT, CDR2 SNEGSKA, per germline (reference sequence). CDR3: CSTERGTPHEQYF. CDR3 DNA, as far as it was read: TGCAGTACCGAGCGGGGGACCCCCCACGAG.

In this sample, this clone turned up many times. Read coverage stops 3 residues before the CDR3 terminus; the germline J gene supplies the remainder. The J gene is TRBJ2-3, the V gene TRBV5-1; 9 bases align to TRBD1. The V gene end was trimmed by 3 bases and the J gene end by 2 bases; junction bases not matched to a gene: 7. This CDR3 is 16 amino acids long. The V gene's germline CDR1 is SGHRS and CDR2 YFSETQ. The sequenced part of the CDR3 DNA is TGCGCCAGCAGCTCGCCGGGACAGGGCCCCACAGATACG. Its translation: CASSSPGQGPTDT. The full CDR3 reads CASSSPGQGPTDTQYF. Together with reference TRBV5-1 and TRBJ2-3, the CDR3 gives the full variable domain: KAGVTQTPRYLIKTRGQQVTLSCSPISGHRSVSWYQQTPGQGLQFLFEYFSETQRNKGNFPGRFSGRQFSNSRSEMNVSTLELGDSALYLCASSSPGQGPTDTQYFGPGTRLTVL.

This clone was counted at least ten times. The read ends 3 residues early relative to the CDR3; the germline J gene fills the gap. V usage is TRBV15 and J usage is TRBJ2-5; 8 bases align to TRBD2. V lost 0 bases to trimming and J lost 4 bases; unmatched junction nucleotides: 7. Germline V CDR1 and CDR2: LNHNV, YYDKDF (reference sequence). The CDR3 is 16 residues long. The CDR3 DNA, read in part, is TGTGCCACCAGCAGAGATCACGCGGGGGGACGAGAGACC. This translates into CATSRDHAGGRET. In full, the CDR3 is CATSRDHAGGRETQYF. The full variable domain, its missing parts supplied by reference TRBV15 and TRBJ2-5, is DAMVIQNPRYQVTQFGKPVTLSCSQTLNHNVMYWYQQKSSQAPKLLFHYYDKDFNNEADTPDNFQSRRPNTSFCFLDIRSPGLGDTAMYLCATSRDHAGGRETQYFGPGTRLLVL.

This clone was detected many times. The CDR3 loop reads CAISERRGGSANEKLFF. CDR3 DNA (partial): TGTGCCATCAGTGAACGTAGGGGGGGTTCGGCTAATGAAAAA. V is TRBV10-3 and J is TRBJ1-4; D may be TRBD1 (6 bases). The read finishes 3 residues shy of the CDR3 end, and the germline J gene is used to complete it. The germline V and J ends were trimmed by 3 bases and 3 bases, with 17 bases remaining between them. CDR3 length: 17 residues. Germline-derived CDR1 and CDR2 are ENHRY and SYGVKD.

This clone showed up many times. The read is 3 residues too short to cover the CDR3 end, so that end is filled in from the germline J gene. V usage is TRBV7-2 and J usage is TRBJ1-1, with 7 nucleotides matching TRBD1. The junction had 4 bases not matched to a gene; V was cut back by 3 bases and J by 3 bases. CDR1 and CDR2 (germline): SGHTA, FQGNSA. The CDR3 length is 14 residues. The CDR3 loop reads CASSFRGSDTEAFF. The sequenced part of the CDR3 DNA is TGTGCCAGCAGCTTCAGGGGGTCGGACACTGAA.